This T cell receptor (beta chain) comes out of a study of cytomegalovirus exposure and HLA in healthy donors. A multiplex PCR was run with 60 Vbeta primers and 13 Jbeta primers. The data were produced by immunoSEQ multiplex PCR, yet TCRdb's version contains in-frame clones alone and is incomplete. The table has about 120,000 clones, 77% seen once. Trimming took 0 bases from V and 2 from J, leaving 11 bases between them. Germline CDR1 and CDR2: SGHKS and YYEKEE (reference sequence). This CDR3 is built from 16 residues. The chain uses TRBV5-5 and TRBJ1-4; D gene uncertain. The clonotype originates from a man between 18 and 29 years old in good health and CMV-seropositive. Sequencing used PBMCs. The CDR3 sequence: CASSLEVRITNEKLFF. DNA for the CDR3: TGTGCCAGCAGCTTGGAAGTGAGGATTACTAATGAAAAACTGTTTTTT.